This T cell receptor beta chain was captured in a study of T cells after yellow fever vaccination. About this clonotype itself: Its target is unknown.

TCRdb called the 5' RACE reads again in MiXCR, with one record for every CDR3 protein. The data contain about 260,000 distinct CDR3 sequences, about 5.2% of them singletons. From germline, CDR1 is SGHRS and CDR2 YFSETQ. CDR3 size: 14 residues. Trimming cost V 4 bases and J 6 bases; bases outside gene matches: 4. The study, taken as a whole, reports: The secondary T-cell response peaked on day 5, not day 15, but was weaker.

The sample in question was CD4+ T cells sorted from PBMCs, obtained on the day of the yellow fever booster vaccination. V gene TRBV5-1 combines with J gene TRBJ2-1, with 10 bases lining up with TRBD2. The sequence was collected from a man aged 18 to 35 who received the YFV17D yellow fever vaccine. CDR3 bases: TGCGCCAGCAGCCCCGGGACTAGCGCCAATGAGCAGTTCTTC. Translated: CASSPGTSANEQFF.